This is a list of T cell receptor beta chains from one sample in a study of blood T cell repertoires in COVID-19. Profiling relied on immunoSEQ multiplex PCR, and the TCRdb table lists in-frame clones only, not all of them. This sample has about 130,000 clones, with roughly four fifths found just once. The source material was peripheral blood. The receptors here all came from a woman in her 50s with acute or convalescent COVID-19. Both conserved end residues are part of each CDR3. A D gene is named only where the DNA matches it firmly. Size values are once, few and many counts, or a class for expanded clones, and some rows have none.

V	J	size	D	DNA	CDR3
TRBV20-1	TRBJ1-4	-	-	TGCAGTGCTGGGAGTAATGAAAAACTGTTTTTT	CSAGSNEKLFF
TRBV28	TRBJ1-2	-	-	TGTGCCAGCAGCCCCCGGGGCTATGGCTACACCTTC	CASSPRGYGYTF
TRBV7-9	TRBJ1-1	-	-	TGTGCCAGCAGCCCGGACAGTAACACTGAAGCTTTCTTT	CASSPDSNTEAFF
TRBV7-8	TRBJ2-1	once	-	TGTGCCAGCAGCCTCCTCTCCAATGAGCAGTTCTTC	CASSLLSNEQFF
TRBV5-6	TRBJ2-1	-	-	TGTGCCAGCAGCTTAAAACAGGGTTGTATGTTCTTC	CASSLKQGCMFF
TRBV19	TRBJ1-1	few	-	TGTGCCACACAGGAGAACACTGAAGCTTTCTTT	CATQENTEAFF
TRBV7-9	TRBJ1-4	few	-	TGTGCCAGCAGTGAAGGGGTGGATGAAAAACTGTTTTTT	CASSEGVDEKLFF
TRBV19	TRBJ1-3	-	-	TGTGCCAGTAGTCCCGAGACAGGATACCTCGGAAACACCATATATTTT	CASSPETGYLGNTIYF
TRBV19	TRBJ2-7	many	-	TGTGCCAGTAGTGTACAGCACTCCTACGAGCAGTACTTC	CASSVQHSYEQYF
TRBV30	TRBJ1-3	-	-	TGTGCCTCATCCAGGGGTGCCGGCTCTGGAAACACCATATATTTT	CASSRGAGSGNTIYF
TRBV30	TRBJ2-3	-	-	TGTGCCTGGAGGAAAATGATAGGAGGGGGCACAGATACGCAGTATTTT	CAWRKMIGGGTDTQYF
TRBV2	TRBJ1-5	-	-	TGTGCCAGCAGAGAAGGGGGGGGCAATCAGCCCCAGCATTTT	CASREGGGNQPQHF
TRBV6-5	TRBJ1-2	-	TRBD1	TGTGCCAGCAACCCGACAGGGCCCTATGGCTACACCTTC	CASNPTGPYGYTF
TRBV27	TRBJ2-6	-	TRBD1	TGTGCCAGCAGTTACAGGGGTGCTAGCTCTGGGGCCAACGTCCTGACTTTC	CASSYRGASSGANVLTF
TRBV5-1	TRBJ2-2	-	-	TGCGCCAGCAGCCAGGACACGTCCACCGGGGAGCTGTTTTTT	CASSQDTSTGELFF
TRBV10-2	TRBJ1-1	-	TRBD1	TGCGCCAGCAGTCTGGCGGGACAGGGGACTGAAGCTTTCTTT	CASSLAGQGTEAFF
TRBV20-1	TRBJ1-2	-	-	TGCAGTGCTAGTTCGGACAGCTACTATGGCTACACCTTC	CSASSDSYYGYTF
TRBV7-2	TRBJ1-2	-	TRBD1	TGTGCCAGCAGCCCTGGACAGGGGGCGCGTTATGGCTACACCTTC	CASSPGQGARYGYTF
TRBV19	TRBJ1-1	-	-	TGTGCCAGTAGTACCCCGGTTCGGTCTGAAGCTTTCTTT	CASSTPVRSEAFF
TRBV19	TRBJ1-6	-	TRBD1	TGTGCCAGTAATCAAGGGGGCTTTGATTCACCCCTCCACTTT	CASNQGGFDSPLHF
TRBV7-8	TRBJ1-1	-	-	TGTGCCAGCAGAGCCTCGGGAGGGAACCCCCGAATGACTTTCTTT	CASRASGGNPRMTFF
TRBV18	TRBJ1-2	-	-	TGTGCCAGCTCAATTCTGCTTGACAGAAGGGGCTACACCTTC	CASSILLDRRGYTF
TRBV27	TRBJ2-6	-	-	TGTGCCAGCAGTTTATTAATGGGACTCCATTCTGGGGCCAACGTCCTGACTTTC	CASSLLMGLHSGANVLTF
TRBV21-1	TRBJ1-5	-	-	TGTGCCAGCAGCCTCCGCTGGGGAGGCAATCAGCCCCAGCATTTT	CASSLRWGGNQPQHF
TRBV3-1/TRBV3-2	TRBJ1-1	-	-	TGTGCCAGCAGCCCAGGGTGGAACACTGAAGCTTTCTTT	CASSPGWNTEAFF
TRBV5-4	TRBJ2-1	-	-	TGTGCCAGCAGGGCCGGGACAGGGAGACTAGCGATAAGTAATGAGCAGTTCTTC	CASRAGTGRLAISNEQFF
TRBV7-9	TRBJ1-1	once	-	TGTGCCAGCAGTTCAGGGCCCATGAACACTGAAGCTTTCTTT	CASSSGPMNTEAFF
TRBV6-1	TRBJ2-4	-	TRBD2	TGTGCCAGCAGTGCCCTGGGGATAGCGGGGGGGCCTCAGAACATTCAGTACTTC	CASSALGIAGGPQNIQYF
TRBV7-9	TRBJ1-2	once	TRBD1	TGTGCCAGCAGCCCCTGGACAGGGAACTATGGCTACACCTTC	CASSPWTGNYGYTF
TRBV5-6	TRBJ2-6	-	-	TGTGCCAGCAGCTTCGCTGGGGCCAACGTCCTGACTTTC	CASSFAGANVLTF
TRBV25-1	TRBJ2-7	-	TRBD1	TGTGCCAGCAGGTCCGGGACAGGGAGCTCCTACGAGCAGTACTTC	CASRSGTGSSYEQYF
TRBV21-1	TRBJ1-1	-	-	TGTGCCAGCAGCCGACAGGGGGTAAACACTGAAGCTTTCTTT	CASSRQGVNTEAFF
TRBV30	TRBJ1-5	-	TRBD1	TGTGCCTGGAGTCCGAGGGGGCCTCAGCCCCAGCATTTT	CAWSPRGPQPQHF
TRBV29-1	TRBJ2-7	-	TRBD1	TGCAGCGTTACCGGACAGGGAAGGTACGAGCAGTACTTC	CSVTGQGRYEQYF
TRBV19	TRBJ1-2	-	TRBD1	TGTGCCAGTAGTCAAACCGGGACAGGCGCCTATGGCTACACCTTC	CASSQTGTGAYGYTF
TRBV3-1/TRBV3-2	TRBJ2-3	-	TRBD2	TGTGCCAGCAGCCAAGATTCTTCGGCGGGGGGAATTTTCGATACGCAGTATTTT	CASSQDSSAGGIFDTQYF
TRBV10-3	TRBJ2-1	-	-	TGTGCCATCAGGCTCAACAGGGATTATGAGCAGTTCTTC	CAIRLNRDYEQFF
TRBV7-3	TRBJ1-1	-	-	TGTGCCAGCAGCTTATCTGTATCGAGGAGGACTGAAGCTTTCTTT	CASSLSVSRRTEAFF
TRBV10-3	TRBJ1-4	once	TRBD1	TGTGCCATCAGTGAGTCGAAACAGGGGGCGACTGAAAAACTGTTTTTT	CAISESKQGATEKLFF
TRBV9	TRBJ1-1	-	-	TGTGCCAGCAGCGTAGGGCCGAACACTGAAGCTTTCTTT	CASSVGPNTEAFF
TRBV6-2/TRBV6-3	TRBJ1-1	-	TRBD1	TGTGCCAGCAGTACCTACAGGGGTGTCAGCACTGAAGCTTTCTTT	CASSTYRGVSTEAFF
TRBV11-3	TRBJ2-1	-	-	TGTGCCAGCAGCTTAGGGGATGGGGCAGGGAACAATGAGCAGTTCTTC	CASSLGDGAGNNEQFF